These 21 T cell receptor beta chains came from one sample sequenced in a study of T cells after yellow fever vaccination. TCRdb called the 5' RACE reads again in MiXCR, with one record for every CDR3 protein. Seen here are 500,000 to 650,000 distinct CDR3 sequences, around 17% observed once, and the top ten hold around a sixth. The sequencing used PBMCs, collected about 5 days after the first yellow fever vaccination. The receptors were gathered from a man aged 18-30 years who received the YFV17D yellow fever vaccine.

The sample holds many counts of this clonotype. The rearrangement uses TRBV28 and TRBJ2-1; 7 nucleotides agree with TRBD1. Germline V gene lookup returns CDR1 MDHEN and CDR2 SYDVKM. The CDR3 is 14 residues long. V lost 3 bases and J lost 5; bases outside the gene matches: 4. This CDR3 reads CASSLAQGDNEQFF. The DNA for the CDR3 is TGTGCCAGCAGTTTGGCGCAGGGGGACAATGAGCAGTTCTTC.

V gene TRBV11-2 combines with J gene TRBJ2-3; D is unresolved. With 5 bases removed from V and 2 bases from J, the gap between germline ends came to 20 bases. CDR3 size: 17 residues. Germline V gene sequence: CDR1 SGHAT, CDR2 FQNNGV. The CDR3 protein is CASSPPIPGGNTDTQYF. The CDR3 DNA reads TGTGCCAGCAGCCCACCTATCCCTGGCGGCAACACAGATACGCAGTATTTT.

The chain is built from TRBV5-1 and TRBJ2-4; D possibly corresponds to TRBD2 (5 bases). CDR3 length: 15 amino acids. With 0 bases removed from V and 8 bases from J, the gap between germline ends came to 15 bases. Germline V gene data show CDR1 as SGHRS and CDR2 as YFSETQ. Here the CDR3 DNA reads TGCGCCAGCAGCTTGGTCGGACTCACGGCTGACATTCAGTACTTC. Its translation: CASSLVGLTADIQYF.

V is TRBV5-1 and J is TRBJ1-3, with D perhaps matching TRBD1 (6 bases). With 0 bases removed from V and 4 bases from J, the gap between germline ends came to 17 bases. This CDR3 has 17 amino acids. The germline gives CDR1 SGHRS, CDR2 YFSETQ. The DNA for the CDR3 is TGCGCCAGCAGCTTGGGATCGTGGGGACAATCCGGAAACACCATATATTTT. Amino acids: CASSLGSWGQSGNTIYF.

The chain uses TRBV5-1 and TRBJ1-6; D gene uncertain. Germline V gives CDR1 SGHRS, CDR2 YFSETQ. CDR3 length equals 15 residues. The V and J ends lost 5 bases and 0 bases respectively, with 9 bases between them. CDR3 nucleotide sequence: TGCGCCAGCAGACCGAGGAGCTCCTATAATTCACCCCTCCACTTT. Encoded protein: CASRPRSSYNSPLHF. Variable domain in full (rest from reference TRBV5-1 and TRBJ1-6): KAGVTQTPRYLIKTRGQQVTLSCSPISGHRSVSWYQQTPGQGLQFLFEYFSETQRNKGNFPGRFSGRQFSNSRSEMNVSTLELGDSALYLCASRPRSSYNSPLHFGNGTRLTVT.

V is TRBV10-3 and J is TRBJ1-1; D is possibly TRBD1 (5 bases). Trimming cost V 6 bases and J 6 bases, with 17 bases left between them. Germline lookup yields CDR1 ENHRY and CDR2 SYGVKD. The CDR3 loop spans 14 amino acids. Written as DNA, the CDR3 is TGTGCCATCAGAGGGGACGCGCCCGGCGCTGAAGCTTTCTTT. Translation: CAIRGDAPGAEAFF.

This clonotype was counted between two and nine times. The V call is TRBV20-1, the J call TRBJ1-2, with no clear D. The V gene's germline CDR1 is DFQATT and CDR2 SNEGSKA (reference sequence). V was pared by 3 bases and J by 4 bases, with 9 bases between. The length of the CDR3 is 12 residues. This CDR3 reads CSASLAGYGYTF. CDR3 nucleotide sequence: TGCAGTGCTAGTTTGGCAGGCTATGGCTACACCTTC.

This clonotype has just a few counts. This rearrangement joins TRBV5-5 to TRBJ2-1; 7 bases are a match to TRBD2. The germline gives CDR1 SGHKS, CDR2 YYEKEE (reference sequence). Germline trimming cut 0 bases from V and 5 bases from J; bases unmatched to any gene: 11. The CDR3 length is 17 residues. CDR3 loop: CASSLGAGSGSNNEQFF. Here the CDR3 DNA reads TGTGCCAGCAGCTTGGGGGCTGGTAGCGGGTCTAACAATGAGCAGTTCTTC.

In its sample, this clonotype was seen a few times. This chain links TRBV6-2 or TRBV6-3 with TRBJ2-3, with D perhaps matching TRBD1 (6 bases). Trimming cost V 6 bases and J 2 bases, with 18 bases left between them. CDR3 length: 16 amino acids. The germline gives CDR1 MNHEY, CDR2 SVGEGT. In nucleotides, the CDR3 is TGTGCCAGCAGCGCCGGGACACTCCGTATCACAGATACGCAGTATTTT. Encoded protein: CASSAGTLRITDTQYF.

This clonotype was observed a few times. This chain connects TRBV18 to TRBJ2-1; D is perhaps TRBD1 or TRBD2 (5 bases each). The germline V and J ends were trimmed by 2 bases and 0 bases, with 8 bases remaining between them. The CDR3 extends over 15 amino acids. CDR1 is KGHSH and CDR2 is LQKENI in the germline V gene. CDR3 sequence (DNA): TGTGCCAGCTCACCATCGAGGGGCTCCTACAATGAGCAGTTCTTC. It yields the protein CASSPSRGSYNEQFF.

V and J are TRBV5-6 and TRBJ1-1, with D unclear. The germline V and J ends were trimmed by 2 bases and 0 bases, with 8 bases remaining between them. The CDR3 covers 14 residues. Germline assignment: CDR1 SGHDT and CDR2 YYEEEE. CDR3 DNA: TGTGCCAGCAGCTTCGGTTCGGTGAACACTGAAGCTTTCTTT. As protein: CASSFGSVNTEAFF.

V gene TRBV14 combines with J gene TRBJ2-5; D unclear. The V end lost 0 bases, the J end lost 4 bases, and 12 bases lay between the germline ends. This CDR3 is 15 amino acids long. CDR1 and CDR2 (germline): SGHDN, FVKESK. The CDR3 bases are TGTGCCAGCAGCCAAGAAAAGACCCTGGGAGAGACCCAGTACTTC. Translation: CASSQEKTLGETQYF.

This clonotype came up a few times. V usage is TRBV6-6 and J usage is TRBJ2-7; D uncertain. The CDR3 is 13 residues long. Germline lookup yields CDR1 MNHNY and CDR2 SVGAGI (reference sequence). V gave up 5 bases and J gave up 2 bases, with 10 bases separating them. The CDR3 protein is CASSPRAPYEQYV. CDR3 coding DNA: TGTGCCAGCAGTCCCCGGGCCCCCTACGAGCAGTACGTC.

This clonotype was seen a handful of times. The chain employs TRBV5-1 and TRBJ2-5; tentatively, D is TRBD1 (5 bases). V dropped 2 bases and J dropped 2 bases, with 10 bases sitting between them. CDR1 and CDR2 (germline): SGHRS, YFSETQ. This CDR3 is 14 amino acids long. For the CDR3, the DNA is TGCGCCAGCAGCTTACACGACAGACAAGAGACCCAGTACTTC. Translated: CASSLHDRQETQYF.

This clonotype has more than one count but fewer than ten. The chain combines TRBV13 with TRBJ2-1, with 10 bases aligning to TRBD2. V shed 5 bases and J 3 bases; nucleotides not matched to a gene: 7. Germline values: CDR1 PRHDT, CDR2 FYEKMQ (reference sequence). This CDR3 spans 16 amino acids. CDR3 DNA: TGTGCCAGCAGCCCAATCCTAGCGGGGGACTACAATGAGCAGTTCTTC. Translated: CASSPILAGDYNEQFF.

This clonotype was counted a few times. The J gene is TRBJ1-4, the V gene TRBV5-1; D remains unclear. The ends were cut back, 4 bases at V and 7 bases at J, with 8 bases in the middle. This CDR3 contains 12 residues. CDR1 is SGHRS, CDR2 YFSETQ, per germline. The CDR3: CASSIGGEKLFF. The CDR3 nucleotides read TGCGCCAGCAGCATTGGCGGTGAAAAACTGTTTTTT.

The chain joins TRBV3-1 to TRBJ1-6, with no clear D. V lost 4 bases, J lost 7 bases, and 11 bases lay in between. Germline V gene lookup returns CDR1 LGHDT and CDR2 YNNKEL (reference sequence). This CDR3 contains 14 residues. The CDR3 DNA follows: TGTGCCAGCAGCCCGAACCCGGGCAATTCACCCCTCCACTTT. Protein product: CASSPNPGNSPLHF.

This clonotype was seen only once. The chain recombines TRBV4-3 with TRBJ1-6; 7 nucleotides match TRBD1. V was clipped by 3 bases and J by 4 bases; unmatched bases: 3. CDR1 LGHNA and CDR2 YSLEER come from the germline V gene. This CDR3 is 15 amino acids long. The DNA of the CDR3 is TGCGCCAGCAGCCACCGGACAGGTTATAATTCACCCCTCCACTTT. Its translation is CASSHRTGYNSPLHF.

This clonotype turned up a few times. The rearrangement links TRBV6-1 to TRBJ1-4, with TRBD1 as a possible D gene (5 bases). The germline V gene encodes CDR1 MNHNS and CDR2 SASEGT. The CDR3 covers 17 residues. Trimming removed 6 bases from V and 4 bases from J, with 21 bases in between. CDR3 protein: CASSRDYLTEINEKLFF. The CDR3 coding sequence is TGTGCCAGCAGCCGCGATTACCTGACAGAGATTAATGAAAAACTGTTTTTT.

This clonotype was seen a few times. The chain joins TRBV20-1 to TRBJ2-5, with 7 bases identical to TRBD2. The V segment lost 0 bases and the J segment 5 bases; nucleotides outside the gene matches: 9. Looked up from germline, CDR1 is DFQATT and CDR2 is SNEGSKA (reference sequence). The length of the CDR3 is 15 residues. This CDR3 reads CSARDYRGVEETQYF. Written as DNA, the CDR3 is TGCAGTGCTAGAGATTACCGGGGGGTTGAGGAGACCCAGTACTTC.

The gene calls are TRBV5-1 and TRBJ2-1; perhaps D is TRBD1 or TRBD2 (5 bases each). Germline CDR1 reads SGHRS; CDR2 reads YFSETQ. V was cut by 5 bases and J by 8 bases, with 20 bases left in between. This CDR3 comprises 15 residues. CDR3 in DNA: TGCGCCAGCAGACTAGGGGCTAGTCGGGTTGATGAGCAGTTCTTC. This translates into CASRLGASRVDEQFF.